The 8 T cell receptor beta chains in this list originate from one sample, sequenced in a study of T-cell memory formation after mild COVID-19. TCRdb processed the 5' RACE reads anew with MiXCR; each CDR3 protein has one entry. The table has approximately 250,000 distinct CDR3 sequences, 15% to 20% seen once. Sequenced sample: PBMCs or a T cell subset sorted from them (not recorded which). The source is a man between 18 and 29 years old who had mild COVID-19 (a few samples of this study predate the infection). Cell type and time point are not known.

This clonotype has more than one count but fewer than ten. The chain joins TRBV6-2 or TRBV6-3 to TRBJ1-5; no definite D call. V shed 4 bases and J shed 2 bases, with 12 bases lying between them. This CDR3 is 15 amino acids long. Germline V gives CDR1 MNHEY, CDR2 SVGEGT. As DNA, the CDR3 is TGTGCCAGCAGTTCTCCGGCGTCCGGCAATCAGCCCCAGCATTTT. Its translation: CASSSPASGNQPQHF.

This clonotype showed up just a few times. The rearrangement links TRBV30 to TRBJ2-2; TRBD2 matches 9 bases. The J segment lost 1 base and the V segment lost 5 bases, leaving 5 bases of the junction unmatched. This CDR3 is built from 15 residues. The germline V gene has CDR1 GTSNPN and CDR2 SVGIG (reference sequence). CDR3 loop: CAWPSGGLNTGELFF. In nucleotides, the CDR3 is TGTGCCTGGCCCAGCGGGGGGCTGAACACCGGGGAGCTGTTTTTT.

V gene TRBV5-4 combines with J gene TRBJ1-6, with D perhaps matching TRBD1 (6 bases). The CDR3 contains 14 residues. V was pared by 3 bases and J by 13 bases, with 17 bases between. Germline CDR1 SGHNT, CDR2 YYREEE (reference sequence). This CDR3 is CASSSPTGAGPLHF. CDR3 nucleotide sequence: TGTGCCAGCAGCTCCCCAACGGGGGCCGGGCCCCTCCACTTT.

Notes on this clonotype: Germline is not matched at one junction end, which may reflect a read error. The CDR3 loop reads CASSTQVNPPQHF. In nucleotides, the CDR3 is TGTGCCAGCAGTACACAGGTCAATCCGCCCCAGCATTTT. J is TRBJ1-5 and V is TRBV6-2 or TRBV6-3; a possible D gene is TRBD1 (5 bases). The CDR3 covers 13 residues. Germline CDR1 reads MNHEY; CDR2 reads SVGEGT.

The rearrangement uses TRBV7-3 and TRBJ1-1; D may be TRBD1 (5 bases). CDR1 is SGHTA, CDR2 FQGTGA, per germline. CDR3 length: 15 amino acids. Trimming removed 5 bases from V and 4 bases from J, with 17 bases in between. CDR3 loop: CASSGGEVVGTEAFF. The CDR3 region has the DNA TGTGCCAGCAGCGGGGGAGAGGTAGTGGGCACTGAAGCTTTCTTT.

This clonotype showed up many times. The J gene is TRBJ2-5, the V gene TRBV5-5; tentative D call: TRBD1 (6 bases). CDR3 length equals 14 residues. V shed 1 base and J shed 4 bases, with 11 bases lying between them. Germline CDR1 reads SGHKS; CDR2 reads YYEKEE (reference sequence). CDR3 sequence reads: CASSLQGPGETQYF. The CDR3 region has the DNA TGTGCCAGCAGCTTGCAGGGGCCCGGAGAGACCCAGTACTTC.

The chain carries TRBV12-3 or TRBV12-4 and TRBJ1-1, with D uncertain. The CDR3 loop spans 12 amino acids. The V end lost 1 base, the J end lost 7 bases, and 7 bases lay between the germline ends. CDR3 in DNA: TGTGCCAGCAGTTTAGGACGGATTGAAGCTTTCTTT. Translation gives CASSLGRIEAFF.

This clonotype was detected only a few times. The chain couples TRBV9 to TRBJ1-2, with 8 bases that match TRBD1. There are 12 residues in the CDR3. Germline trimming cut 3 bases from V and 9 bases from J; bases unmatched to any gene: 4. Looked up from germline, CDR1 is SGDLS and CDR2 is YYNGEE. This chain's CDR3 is CASSGGQGRYTF. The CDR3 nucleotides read TGTGCCAGCAGCGGTGGACAGGGCCGCTACACCTTC. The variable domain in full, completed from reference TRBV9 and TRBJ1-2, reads DSGVTQTPKHLITATGQRVTLRCSPRSGDLSVYWYQQSLDQGLQFLIQYYNGEERAKGNILERFSAQQFPDLHSELNLSSLELGDSALYFCASSGGQGRYTFGSGTRLTVV.